This T cell receptor (beta chain) is from a study of T cell repertoires in cytomegalovirus infection. From the reads, TCRdb called clonotypes with MiXCR, one entry per CDR3 protein. The sample yields 200,000 to 300,000 distinct CDR3 sequences, roughly 10% seen once. Study observations and caveats: CMV carriers having the relevant HLA were flagged by cumulative public TCR beta family frequency.

As to this clonotype: As yet, its antigen is unknown.

Germline loops: CDR1 LGHDT, CDR2 YNNKEL (reference sequence). V lost 0 bases, J lost 2 bases, and 16 bases lay in between. CDR3 length: 17 amino acids. This clonotype was sampled from a human donor in good health (CMV status not recorded). Some clones in this sample may be carry-over from other donors' samples. Sequenced: PBMCs. The chain is built from TRBV3-1 and TRBJ1-1; D remains ambiguous. The CDR3 sequence is CASSQDWSGPINTEAFF. The DNA of the CDR3 is TGTGCCAGCAGCCAAGATTGGAGCGGACCTATAAACACTGAAGCTTTCTTT.